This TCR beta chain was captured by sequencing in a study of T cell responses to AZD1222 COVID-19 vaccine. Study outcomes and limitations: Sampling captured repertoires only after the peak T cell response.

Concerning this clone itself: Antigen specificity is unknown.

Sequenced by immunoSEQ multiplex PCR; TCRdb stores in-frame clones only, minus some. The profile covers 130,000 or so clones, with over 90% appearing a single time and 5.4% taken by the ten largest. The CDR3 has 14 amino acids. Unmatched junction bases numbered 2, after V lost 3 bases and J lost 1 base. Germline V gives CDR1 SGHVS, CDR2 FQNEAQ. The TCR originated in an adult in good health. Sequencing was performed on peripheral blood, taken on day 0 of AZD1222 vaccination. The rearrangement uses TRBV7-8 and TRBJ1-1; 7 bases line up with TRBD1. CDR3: CASSFEGANTEAFF. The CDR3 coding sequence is TGTGCCAGCAGCTTCGAGGGGGCGAACACTGAAGCTTTCTTT.